Each of the 3 T cell receptor beta chains below was sequenced from the same sample in a study of cytomegalovirus exposure and HLA in healthy donors. The PCR ran on 60 Vbeta and 13 Jbeta primers. Profiled with immunoSEQ multiplex PCR; TCRdb holds only in-frame clones, not every one. The table has tens of thousands of clones, less than 80% seen once. Source material: PBMCs. These receptors were taken from a man under 40 in good health and CMV-seronegative.

The gene calls are TRBV5-6 and TRBJ2-1; 8 bases are shared with TRBD2. In germline, CDR1 is SGHDT, CDR2 YYEEEE. Unmatched junction bases numbered 9, after V lost 6 bases and J lost 4 bases. The CDR3 loop spans 15 amino acids. For the CDR3, the DNA is TGTGCCAGCACCGGGAGCGGGGGACCGTACAATGAGCAGTTCTTC. Encoded protein: CASTGSGGPYNEQFF.

The table lists this clone with a few counts. V is TRBV4-3 and J is TRBJ1-1, with D hard to call. Germline CDR1 is LGHNA and CDR2 is YSLEER. The CDR3 sequence is 14 residues long. V was clipped by 3 bases and J by 0 bases, with 8 bases between them. The CDR3 DNA reads as TGCGCCAGCAGCCAGTTTCTTATGAACACTGAAGCTTTCTTT. Translated: CASSQFLMNTEAFF.

CDR3 DNA: TGTGCCACCAGCAGAGTTAGCTGGGACAGAAATGAAAAACTGTTTTTT. Protein: CATSRVSWDRNEKLFF. The rearrangement links TRBV15 to TRBJ1-4; TRBD1 matches 7 bases. The length of the CDR3 is 16 residues. The V and J ends lost 1 base and 5 bases, in that order; junction bases with no gene match: 7. Looked up from germline, CDR1 is LNHNV and CDR2 is YYDKDF (reference sequence).